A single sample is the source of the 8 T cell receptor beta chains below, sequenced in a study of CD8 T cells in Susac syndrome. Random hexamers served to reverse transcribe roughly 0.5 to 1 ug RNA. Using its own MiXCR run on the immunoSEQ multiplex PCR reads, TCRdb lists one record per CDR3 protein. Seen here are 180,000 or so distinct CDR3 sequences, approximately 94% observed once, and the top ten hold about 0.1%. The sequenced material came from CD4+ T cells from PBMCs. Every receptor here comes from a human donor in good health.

The chain's CDR3 is CASMLRGFTGELFF. The CDR3 DNA follows: TGTGCCAGCATGTTGAGGGGCTTCACCGGGGAGCTGTTTTTT. The genes are TRBV27 and TRBJ2-2; possibly TRBD1 or TRBD2 for D (5 bases each). This CDR3 is 14 amino acids long. V shed 7 bases and J shed 4 bases, with 13 bases lying between them. Germline CDR1 is MNHEY and CDR2 is SMNVEV (reference sequence).

The CDR3 loop reads CASSRGGGLYGYTF. In DNA form, the CDR3 reads TGTGCCAGCTCGAGGGGGGGCGGTCTCTATGGCTACACCTTC. The gene calls are TRBV27 and TRBJ1-2, with a possible D match to TRBD1 (6 bases). Deletions cut 8 bases from V and 4 bases from J, with 17 bases between. The CDR3 length is 14 residues. Germline V gives CDR1 MNHEY, CDR2 SMNVEV (reference sequence).

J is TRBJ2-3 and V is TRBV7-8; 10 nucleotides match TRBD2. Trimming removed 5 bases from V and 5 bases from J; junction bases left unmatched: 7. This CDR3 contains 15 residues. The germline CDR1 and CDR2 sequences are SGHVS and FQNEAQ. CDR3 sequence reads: CASSVPGTSVDTQYF. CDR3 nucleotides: TGTGCCAGCAGCGTACCCGGGACTAGCGTAGATACGCAGTATTTT.

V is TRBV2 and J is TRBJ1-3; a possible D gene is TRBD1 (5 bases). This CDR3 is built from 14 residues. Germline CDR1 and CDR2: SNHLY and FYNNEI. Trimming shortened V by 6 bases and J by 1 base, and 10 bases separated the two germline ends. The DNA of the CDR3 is TGTGCCAGCAGACGACAGCAATCTGGAAACACCATATATTTT. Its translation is CASRRQQSGNTIYF.

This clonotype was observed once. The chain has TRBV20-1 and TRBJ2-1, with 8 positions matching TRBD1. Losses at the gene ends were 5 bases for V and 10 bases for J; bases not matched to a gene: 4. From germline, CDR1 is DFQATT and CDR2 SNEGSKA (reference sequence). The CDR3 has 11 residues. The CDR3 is CSADRGVEQFF. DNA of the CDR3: TGCAGTGCTGACAGGGGTGTCGAGCAGTTCTTC.

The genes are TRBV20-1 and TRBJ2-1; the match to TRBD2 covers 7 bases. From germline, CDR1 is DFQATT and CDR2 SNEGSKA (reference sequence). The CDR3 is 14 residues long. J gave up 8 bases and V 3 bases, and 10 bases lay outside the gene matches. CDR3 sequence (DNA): TGCAGTGCTAGGGTCCGACTAGCATCCGATGAGCAGTTCTTC. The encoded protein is CSARVRLASDEQFF.

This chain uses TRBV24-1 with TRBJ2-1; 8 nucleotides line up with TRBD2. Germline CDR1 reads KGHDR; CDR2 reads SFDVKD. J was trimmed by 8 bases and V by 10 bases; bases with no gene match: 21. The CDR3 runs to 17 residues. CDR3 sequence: CATDQGIAGPQQYEQFF. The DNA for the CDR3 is TGTGCCACGGACCAAGGAATAGCGGGACCCCAACAATATGAGCAGTTCTTC.

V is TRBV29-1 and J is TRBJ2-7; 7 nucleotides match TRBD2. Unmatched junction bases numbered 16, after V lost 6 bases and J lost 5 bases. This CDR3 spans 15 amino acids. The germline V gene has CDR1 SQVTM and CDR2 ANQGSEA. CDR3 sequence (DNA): TGCAGCGTCACCCCTCCGGGGAGGGGAGGAGACGAGCAGTACTTC. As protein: CSVTPPGRGGDEQYF.